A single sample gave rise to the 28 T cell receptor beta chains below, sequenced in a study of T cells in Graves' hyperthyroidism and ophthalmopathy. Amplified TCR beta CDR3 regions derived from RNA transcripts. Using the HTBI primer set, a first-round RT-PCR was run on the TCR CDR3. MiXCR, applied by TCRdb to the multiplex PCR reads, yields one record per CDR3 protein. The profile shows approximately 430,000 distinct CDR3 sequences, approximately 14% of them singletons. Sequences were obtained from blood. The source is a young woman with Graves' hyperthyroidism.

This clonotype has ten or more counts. The CDR3 sequence is CASRTGGARGYTF. The CDR3 region has the DNA TGTGCCAGCAGGACAGGGGGCGCGAGAGGCTACACCTTC. V and J are TRBV6-1 and TRBJ1-2, with 10 bases identical to TRBD1. From germline, CDR1 is MNHNS and CDR2 SASEGT. J lost 8 bases, V lost 6 bases, and 6 bases had no gene match. The CDR3 sequence is 13 residues long.

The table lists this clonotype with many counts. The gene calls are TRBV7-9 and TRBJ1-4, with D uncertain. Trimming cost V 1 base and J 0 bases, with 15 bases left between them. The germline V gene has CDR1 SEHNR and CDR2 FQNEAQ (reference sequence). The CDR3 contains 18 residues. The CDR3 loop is CASSLGNTGVATNEKLFF. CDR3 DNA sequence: TGTGCCAGCAGCTTAGGAAACACGGGAGTTGCAACTAATGAAAAACTGTTTTTT.

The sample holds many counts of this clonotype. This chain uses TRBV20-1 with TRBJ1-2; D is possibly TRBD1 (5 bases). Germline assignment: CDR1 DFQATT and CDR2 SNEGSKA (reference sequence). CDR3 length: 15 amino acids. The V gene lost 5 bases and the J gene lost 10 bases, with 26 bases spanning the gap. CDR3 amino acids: CSALRTGLYPPFYTF. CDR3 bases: TGCAGTGCTCTTCGGACGGGACTCTACCCCCCGTTCTACACCTTC.

The CDR3, as DNA: TGTGCCTCCCGTGCCGGGACGATTGGGGACGAGCAGTACTTC. It yields the protein CASRAGTIGDEQYF. The chain couples TRBV12-3 or TRBV12-4 to TRBJ2-7; D might be TRBD1 or TRBD2, each matching 5 bases. CDR3 length equals 14 residues. Trimming removed 11 bases from V and 5 bases from J, with 22 bases in between.

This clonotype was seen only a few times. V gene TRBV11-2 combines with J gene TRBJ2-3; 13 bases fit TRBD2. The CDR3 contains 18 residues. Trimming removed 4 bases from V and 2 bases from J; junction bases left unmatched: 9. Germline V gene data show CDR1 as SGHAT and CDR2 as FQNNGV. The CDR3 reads CASSSSLTSGRTTDTQYF. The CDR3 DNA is TGTGCCAGCAGCTCCTCCCTGACTAGCGGGAGGACCACAGATACGCAGTATTTT.

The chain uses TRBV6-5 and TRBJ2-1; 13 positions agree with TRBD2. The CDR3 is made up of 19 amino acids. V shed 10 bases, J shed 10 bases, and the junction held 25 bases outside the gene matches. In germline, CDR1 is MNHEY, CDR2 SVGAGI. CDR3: CATTILAGGPSGSGKEQFF. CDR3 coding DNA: TGTGCCACCACTATACTAGCGGGGGGGCCGAGTGGATCAGGTAAAGAGCAGTTCTTC.

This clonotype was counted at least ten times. CDR3 coding DNA: TGTGCCAGCAGTCCCGTCCACACCCCCCCAGAAGCTTTCTTT. Translation: CASSPVHTPPEAFF. This sequence joins TRBV6-1 and TRBJ1-1; no clear D gene. V was cut by 5 bases and J by 8 bases, with 18 bases left in between. Germline CDR1 MNHNS, CDR2 SASEGT. This CDR3 is built from 14 residues.

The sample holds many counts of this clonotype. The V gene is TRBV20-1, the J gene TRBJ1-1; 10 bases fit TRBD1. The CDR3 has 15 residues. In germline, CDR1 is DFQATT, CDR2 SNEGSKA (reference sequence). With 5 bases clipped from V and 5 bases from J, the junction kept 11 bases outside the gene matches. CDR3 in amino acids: CSAHLGTGVGTEAFF. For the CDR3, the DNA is TGCAGTGCTCACCTCGGGACAGGGGTCGGGACTGAAGCTTTCTTT.

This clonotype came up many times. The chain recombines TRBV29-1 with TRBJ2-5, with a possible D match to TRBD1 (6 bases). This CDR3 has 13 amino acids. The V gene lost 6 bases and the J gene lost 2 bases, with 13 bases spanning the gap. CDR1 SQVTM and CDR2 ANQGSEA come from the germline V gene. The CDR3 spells CSVGQFRQETQYF. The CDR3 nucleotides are TGCAGCGTCGGACAGTTCAGGCAAGAGACCCAGTACTTC.

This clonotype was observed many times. The CDR3 DNA follows: TGTGCCAGCAGTTTGGGTGTATATACGCAGTATTTT. Translation: CASSLGVYTQYF. The V gene is TRBV12-3 or TRBV12-4, the J gene TRBJ2-3, with unresolved D. Trimming cost V 3 bases and J 7 bases, with 8 bases left between them. The CDR3 runs 12 residues.

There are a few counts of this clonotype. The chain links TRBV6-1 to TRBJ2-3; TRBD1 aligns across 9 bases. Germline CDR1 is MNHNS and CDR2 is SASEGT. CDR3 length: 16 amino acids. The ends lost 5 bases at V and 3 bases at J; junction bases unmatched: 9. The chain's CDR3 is CASSSRQDRGTDTQYF. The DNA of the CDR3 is TGTGCCAGCAGTTCCAGACAAGACAGGGGGACAGATACGCAGTATTTT.

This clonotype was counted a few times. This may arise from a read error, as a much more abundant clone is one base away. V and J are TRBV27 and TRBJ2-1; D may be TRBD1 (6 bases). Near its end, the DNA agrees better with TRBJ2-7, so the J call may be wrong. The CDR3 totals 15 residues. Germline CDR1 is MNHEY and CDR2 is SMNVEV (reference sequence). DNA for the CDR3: TGTGCCAGCAGTTTAGGGGGCGTCGCCTACAATGAGCAGTACTTC. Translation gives CASSLGGVAYNEQYF.

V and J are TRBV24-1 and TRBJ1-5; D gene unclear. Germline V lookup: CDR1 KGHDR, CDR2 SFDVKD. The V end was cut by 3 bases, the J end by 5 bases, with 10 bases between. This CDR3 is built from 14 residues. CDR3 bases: TGTGCCACCAGTGATCCTCGGTTGGATCAGCCCCAGCATTTT. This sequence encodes CATSDPRLDQPQHF.

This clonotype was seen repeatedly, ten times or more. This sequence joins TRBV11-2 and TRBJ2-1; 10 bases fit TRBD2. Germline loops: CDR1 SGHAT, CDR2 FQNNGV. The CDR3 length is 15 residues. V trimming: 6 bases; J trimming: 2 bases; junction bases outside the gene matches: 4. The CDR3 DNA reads TGTGCCAGCAGACCAACTAGCGGGGCCTACAATGAGCAGTTCTTC. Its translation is CASRPTSGAYNEQFF.

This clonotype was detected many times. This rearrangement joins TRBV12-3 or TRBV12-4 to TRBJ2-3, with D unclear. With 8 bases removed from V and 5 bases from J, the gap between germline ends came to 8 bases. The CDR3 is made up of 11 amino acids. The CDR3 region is CASSPGDTQYF. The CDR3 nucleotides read TGTGCCAGCTCACCAGGAGATACGCAGTATTTT.

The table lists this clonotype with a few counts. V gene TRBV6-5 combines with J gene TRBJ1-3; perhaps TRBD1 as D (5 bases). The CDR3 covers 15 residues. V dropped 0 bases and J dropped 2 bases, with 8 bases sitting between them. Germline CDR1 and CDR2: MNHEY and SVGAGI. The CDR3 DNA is TGTGCCAGCAGTTACTCGGCAGGGACTGGAAACACCATATATTTT. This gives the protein CASSYSAGTGNTIYF.

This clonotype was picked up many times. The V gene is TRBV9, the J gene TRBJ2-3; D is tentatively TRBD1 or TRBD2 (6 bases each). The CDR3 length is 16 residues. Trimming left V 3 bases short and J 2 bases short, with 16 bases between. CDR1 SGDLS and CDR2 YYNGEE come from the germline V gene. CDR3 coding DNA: TGTGCCAGCAGCGAGGGGGGACGGAGGCCCACAGATACGCAGTATTTT. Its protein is CASSEGGRRPTDTQYF.

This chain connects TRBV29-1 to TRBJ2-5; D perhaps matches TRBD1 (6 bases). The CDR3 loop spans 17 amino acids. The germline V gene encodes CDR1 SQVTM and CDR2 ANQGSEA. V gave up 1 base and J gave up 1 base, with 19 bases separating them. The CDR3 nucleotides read TGCAGCGTTGAAGGCCCTGGAGCCACAGGGCTCCAAGAGACCCAGTACTTC. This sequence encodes CSVEGPGATGLQETQYF.

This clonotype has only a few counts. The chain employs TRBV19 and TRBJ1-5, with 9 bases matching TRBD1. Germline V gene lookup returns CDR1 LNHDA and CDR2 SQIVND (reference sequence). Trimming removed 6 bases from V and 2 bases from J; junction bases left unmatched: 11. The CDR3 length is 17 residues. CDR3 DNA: TGTGCCAGTAGACTGGGACAGGGCCTTCTGGGCAATCAGCCCCAGCATTTT. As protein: CASRLGQGLLGNQPQHF.

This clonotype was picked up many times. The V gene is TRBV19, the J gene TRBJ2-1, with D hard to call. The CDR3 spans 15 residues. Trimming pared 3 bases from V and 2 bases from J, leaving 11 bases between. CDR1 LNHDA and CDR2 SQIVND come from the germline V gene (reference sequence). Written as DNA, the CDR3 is TGTGCCAGTAGTATGGATCTGATTCCCTACAATGAGCAGTTCTTC. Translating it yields CASSMDLIPYNEQFF.

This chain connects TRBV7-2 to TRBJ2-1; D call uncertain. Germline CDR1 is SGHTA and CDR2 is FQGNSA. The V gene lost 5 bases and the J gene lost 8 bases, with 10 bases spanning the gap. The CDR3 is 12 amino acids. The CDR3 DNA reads TGTGCCAGCAGCACCCAAGGGTATGAGCAGTTCTTC. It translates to CASSTQGYEQFF.

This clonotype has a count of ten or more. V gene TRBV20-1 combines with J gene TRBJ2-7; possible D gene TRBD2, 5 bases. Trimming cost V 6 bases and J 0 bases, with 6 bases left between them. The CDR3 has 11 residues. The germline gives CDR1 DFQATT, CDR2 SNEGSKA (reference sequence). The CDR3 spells CSARDSYEQYF. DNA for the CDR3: TGCAGTGCACGGGACTCCTACGAGCAGTACTTC.

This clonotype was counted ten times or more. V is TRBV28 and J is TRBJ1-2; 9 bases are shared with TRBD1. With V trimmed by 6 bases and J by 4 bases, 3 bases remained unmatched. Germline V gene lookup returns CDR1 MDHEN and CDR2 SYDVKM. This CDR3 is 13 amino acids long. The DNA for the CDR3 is TGTGCCAGCAGGTGGGGACAGGGCTATGGCTACACCTTC. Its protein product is CASRWGQGYGYTF.

Here the CDR3 DNA reads TGTGCCAGCAGCTTTCTTCCCTTAGCGAAAAGCTCCTACGAGCAGTACTTC. It codes for CASSFLPLAKSSYEQYF. V gene TRBV7-2 combines with J gene TRBJ2-7, with D perhaps matching TRBD2 (5 bases). Trimming stripped 3 bases from V and 0 bases from J, with 18 bases between. There are 17 residues in the CDR3. Germline CDR1 reads SGHTA; CDR2 reads FQGNSA. Using reference TRBV7-2 and TRBJ2-7 for the parts outside the CDR3, the full variable domain is GAGVSQSPSNKVTEKGKDVELRCDPISGHTALYWYRQSLGQGLEFLIYFQGNSAPDKSGLPSDRFSAERTGGSVSTLTIQRTQQEDSAVYLCASSFLPLAKSSYEQYFGPGTRLTVT.

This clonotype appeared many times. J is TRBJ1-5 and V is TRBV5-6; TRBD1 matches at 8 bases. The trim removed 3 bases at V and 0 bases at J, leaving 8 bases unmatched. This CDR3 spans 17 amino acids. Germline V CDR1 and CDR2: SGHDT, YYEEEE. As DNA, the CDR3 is TGTGCCAGCAGCTGGGCCGGGACAGGAGATAGCAATCAGCCCCAGCATTTT. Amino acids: CASSWAGTGDSNQPQHF. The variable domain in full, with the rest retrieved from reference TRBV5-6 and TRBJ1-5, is DAGVTQSPTHLIKTRGQQVTLRCSPKSGHDTVSWYQQALGQGPQFIFQYYEEEERQRGNFPDRFSGHQFPNYSSELNVNALLLGDSALYLCASSWAGTGDSNQPQHFGDGTRLSIL.

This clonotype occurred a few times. The CDR3 sequence is CASLRAIEQFF. CDR3 in DNA: TGTGCCAGCCTCAGGGCTATTGAGCAGTTCTTC. V and J are TRBV5-8 and TRBJ2-1; possible D gene TRBD1, 5 bases. The CDR3 totals 11 residues. Germline V gene data show CDR1 as SGHTS and CDR2 as YDEGEE. V lost 7 bases and J 9 bases, leaving 11 bases between the germline ends.

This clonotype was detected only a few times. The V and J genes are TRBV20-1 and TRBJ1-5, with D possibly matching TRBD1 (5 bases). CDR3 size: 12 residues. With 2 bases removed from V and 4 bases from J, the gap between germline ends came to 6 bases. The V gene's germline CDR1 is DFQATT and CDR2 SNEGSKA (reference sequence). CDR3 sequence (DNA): TGCAGTGCTAGACAGGGTAATCAGCCCCAGCATTTT. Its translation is CSARQGNQPQHF.

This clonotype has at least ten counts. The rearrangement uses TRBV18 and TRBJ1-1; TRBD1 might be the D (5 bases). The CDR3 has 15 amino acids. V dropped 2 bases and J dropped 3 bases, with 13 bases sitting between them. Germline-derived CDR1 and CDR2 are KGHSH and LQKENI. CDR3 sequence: CASSPEGQRYTEAFF. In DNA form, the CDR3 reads TGTGCCAGCTCACCAGAGGGGCAACGATACACTGAAGCTTTCTTT.